The sequence of this TCR beta chain was determined in a study of control samples from healthy donors and cancer patients. The protocol was immunoSEQ multiplex PCR, while the TCRdb copy is restricted to in-frame clones and leaves out a portion. Of roughly 400,000 clones in the sample, about nine tenths are singletons; the top ten hold 5.5% to 8%. This CDR3 comprises 13 residues. In germline, CDR1 is MGHDK, CDR2 SYGVNS. Trimming removed 2 bases at V and 6 bases at J, with 8 bases between. This TCR came from a man aged 40-50 years with head and neck cancer. The V and J genes are TRBV25-1 and TRBJ2-1; tentative D call: TRBD2 (5 bases). Material: PBMCs. The CDR3 DNA is TGTGCCAGCAGTGAACAGGAGGTCAATGAGCAGTTCTTC. Encoded protein: CASSEQEVNEQFF.